The clone carrying this T cell receptor beta chain is a singleton in its sample. The data originate from a study of blood T cell repertoires in COVID-19. Study overall: Sample material is recorded as cDNA or gDNA derived from T cells, B-cell-depleted T cells, or PBMCs.

The method was immunoSEQ multiplex PCR; TCRdb's version includes in-frame clones alone and lacks a portion of them. Of around 320,000 clones listed, more than 90% are singletons. There are 11 residues in the CDR3. Germline V lookup: CDR1 SGHDN, CDR2 FVKESK. The V and J ends lost 0 bases and 10 bases respectively, with 6 bases between them. V is TRBV14 and J is TRBJ1-1; D is unresolved. The TCR comes from a woman between 25 and 40 years old who had been exposed to COVID-19. Sequenced sample: PBMCs or T cells enriched from blood (not recorded which). CDR3 sequence: CASSQERGAFF. In nucleotides, the CDR3 is TGTGCCAGCAGCCAAGAGCGAGGAGCTTTCTTT. Filled out from reference TRBV14 and TRBJ1-1, the complete variable domain reads EAGVTQFPSHSVIEKGQTVTLRCDPISGHDNLYWYRRVMGKEIKFLLHFVKESKQDESGMPNNRFLAERTGGTYSTLKVQPAELEDSGVYFCASSQERGAFFGQGTRLTVV.